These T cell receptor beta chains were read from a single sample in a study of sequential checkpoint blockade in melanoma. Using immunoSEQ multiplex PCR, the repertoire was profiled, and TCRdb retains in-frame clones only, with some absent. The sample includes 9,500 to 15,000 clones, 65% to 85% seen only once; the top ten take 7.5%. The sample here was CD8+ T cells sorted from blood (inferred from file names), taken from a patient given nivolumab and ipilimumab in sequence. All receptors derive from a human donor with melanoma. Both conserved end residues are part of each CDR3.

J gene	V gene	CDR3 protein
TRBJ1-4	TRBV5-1	CASSLDTGANEKLFF
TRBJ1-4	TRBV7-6	CASSSGTGDEKLFF
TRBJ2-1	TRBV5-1	CASSLAETGIGGEQFF
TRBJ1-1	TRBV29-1	CSVDPGTEAFF
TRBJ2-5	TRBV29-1	CSVEPSGGWETQYF
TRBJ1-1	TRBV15	CATSRGTGRNTEAFF
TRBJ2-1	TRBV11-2	CASSFPKAGGPDEQFF
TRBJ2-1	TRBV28	CASRVLGAGTNEQFF
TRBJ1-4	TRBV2	CASSEAGQGHRVATNEKLFF
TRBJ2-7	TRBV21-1	CASSSLKDRRGEQYF
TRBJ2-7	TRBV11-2	CASSLDPLAMYSYEQYF
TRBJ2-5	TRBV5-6	CASSRGGRETQYF
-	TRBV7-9	CASSLEPTSGGPPQNEQYF
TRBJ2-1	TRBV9	CASSVGVGLSNEQFF
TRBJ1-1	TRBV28	CASSLGPGGMDTEAFF
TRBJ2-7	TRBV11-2	CASSLDRRLAGAYEQYF
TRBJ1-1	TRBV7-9	CASSLVQGWNTEAFF
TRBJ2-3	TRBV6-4	CASSDSAGSTDTQYF
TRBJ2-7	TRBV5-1	CASSLTGSYEQYF
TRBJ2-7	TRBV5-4	CASSSGLAGADEQYF
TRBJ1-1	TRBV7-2	CASSVAYEAFF
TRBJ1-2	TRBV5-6	CASSSGVQYGYTF
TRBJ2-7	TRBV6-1	CASSEEPPTVFVVEQYF
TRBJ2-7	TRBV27	CASSLSLPDSYSYEQYF
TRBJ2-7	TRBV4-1	CASSQEDRGSFYEQYF
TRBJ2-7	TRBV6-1	CASSEGFAGTYEQYF
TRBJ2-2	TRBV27	CASRRQNTGELFF
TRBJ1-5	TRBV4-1	CASSHKLDQPQHF
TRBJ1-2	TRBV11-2	CASSLGGGGGYTF
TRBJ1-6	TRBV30	CAWGQGGIENSPLHF
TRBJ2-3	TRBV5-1	CASSLTGLAGGTNTDTQYF
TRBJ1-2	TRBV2	CACRVVVTGYGYTF
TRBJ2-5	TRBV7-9	CASSPSRTWEETQYF
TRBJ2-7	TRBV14	CASSQGLAGTYEQYF
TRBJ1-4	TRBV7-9	CASSFDGGYNEKLFF
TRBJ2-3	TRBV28	CASSTTPVNSGRVFGTDTQYF
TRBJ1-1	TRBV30	CAWSVQALTEAFF
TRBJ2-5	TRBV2	CASSQGGPEAQYF
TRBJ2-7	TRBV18	CASSLGRVTGGYDEQYF
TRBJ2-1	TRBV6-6	CASSLTGTYNEQFF
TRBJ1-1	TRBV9	CASSVKSGTEAFF
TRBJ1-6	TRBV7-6	CASSPRGSNSPLHF
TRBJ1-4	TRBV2	CASSPLAPHEKLFF
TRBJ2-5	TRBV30	CAWSLSGQETQYF
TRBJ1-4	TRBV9	CASSVGQGSEKLFF
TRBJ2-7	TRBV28	CASSSRTSFEQYF
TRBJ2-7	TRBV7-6	CASSLGAIDEQYF
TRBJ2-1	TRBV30	CALNRGGRWEQFF
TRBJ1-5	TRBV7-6	CASSPGRDRSIQPQHF
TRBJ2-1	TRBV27	CASSFDSYNEQFF
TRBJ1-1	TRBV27	CASSSGAGMGTEAFF
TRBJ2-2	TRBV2	CASSGLSITGELFF
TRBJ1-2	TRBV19	CASQPGANYGYTF
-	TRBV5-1	CASSPPTGLFEQYF
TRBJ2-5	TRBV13	CASSLGTGSYKQYF
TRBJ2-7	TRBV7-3	CASSIPYAGDWEQYF
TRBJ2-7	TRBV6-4	CASSDSFGTGKEQYF